This T cell receptor (beta chain) was captured in a study of T cell responses to AZD1222 COVID-19 vaccine. Trimming at V came to 5 bases and at J to 3 bases, leaving 4 bases not matched to a gene. The CDR3 loop spans 15 amino acids. Germline CDR1 is SNHLY and CDR2 is FYNNEI. Worth noting for this clone: The target antigen is unknown.

General study results and limits: Reportedly, nearly half of unique spike TCRs recognized epitopes outside B.1.351/B.1.1.7 mutations. It should be noted that donors were predominantly white British and more often female, and clonal diversity was possibly underestimated. Spike-specific TCR breadth and depth rose after two AZD1222 doses.

The method was immunoSEQ multiplex PCR; TCRdb's version includes in-frame clones alone and lacks a portion of them. This sample has about 130,000 clones, with 80% to 95% found just once. The J gene is TRBJ2-2, the V gene TRBV2; TRBD1 matches 9 bases. Source: peripheral blood, taken on day 0 of AZD1222 vaccination. The TCR was taken from an adult in good health. CDR3 amino acids: CASSWDRVDTGELFF. The CDR3 region has the DNA TGTGCCAGCAGTTGGGACAGGGTAGACACCGGGGAGCTGTTTTTT.